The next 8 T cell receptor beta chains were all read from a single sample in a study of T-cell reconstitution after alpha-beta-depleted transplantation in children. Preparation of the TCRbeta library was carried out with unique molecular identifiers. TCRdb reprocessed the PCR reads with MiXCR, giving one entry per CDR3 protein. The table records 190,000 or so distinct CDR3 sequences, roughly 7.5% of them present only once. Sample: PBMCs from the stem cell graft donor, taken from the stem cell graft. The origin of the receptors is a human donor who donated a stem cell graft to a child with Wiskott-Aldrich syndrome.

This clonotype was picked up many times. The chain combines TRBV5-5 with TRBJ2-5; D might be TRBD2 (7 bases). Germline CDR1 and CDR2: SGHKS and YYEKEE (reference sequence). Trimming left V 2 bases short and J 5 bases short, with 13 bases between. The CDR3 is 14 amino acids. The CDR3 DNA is TGTGCCAGCAGCTTTACGGGGGGCCGGGAGACCCAGTACTTC. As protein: CASSFTGGRETQYF.

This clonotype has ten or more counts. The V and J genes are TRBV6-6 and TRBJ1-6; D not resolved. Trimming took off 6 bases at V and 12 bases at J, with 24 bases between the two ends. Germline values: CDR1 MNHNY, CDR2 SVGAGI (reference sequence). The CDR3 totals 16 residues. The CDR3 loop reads CASSQDPISPNGPLHF. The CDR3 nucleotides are TGTGCCAGCAGCCAGGATCCTATCTCCCCCAACGGACCCCTCCACTTT.

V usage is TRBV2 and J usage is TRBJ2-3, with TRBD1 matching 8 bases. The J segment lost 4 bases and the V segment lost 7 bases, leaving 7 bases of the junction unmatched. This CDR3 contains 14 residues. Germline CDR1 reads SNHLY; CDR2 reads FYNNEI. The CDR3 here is CASTQGANSDTQYF. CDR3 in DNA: TGTGCCAGCACCCAGGGGGCAAATTCAGATACGCAGTATTTT. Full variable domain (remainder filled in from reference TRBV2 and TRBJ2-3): EPEVTQTPSHQVTQMGQEVILRCVPISNHLYFYWYRQILGQKVEFLVSFYNNEISEKSEIFDDQFSVERPDGSNFTLKIRSTKLEDSAMYFCASTQGANSDTQYFGPGTRLTVL.

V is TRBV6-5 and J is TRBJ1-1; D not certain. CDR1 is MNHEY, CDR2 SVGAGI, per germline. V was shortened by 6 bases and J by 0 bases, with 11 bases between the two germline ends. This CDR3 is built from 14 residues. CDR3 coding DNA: TGTGCCAGCAGCGAGCGGGGAATGAACACTGAAGCTTTCTTT. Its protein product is CASSERGMNTEAFF.

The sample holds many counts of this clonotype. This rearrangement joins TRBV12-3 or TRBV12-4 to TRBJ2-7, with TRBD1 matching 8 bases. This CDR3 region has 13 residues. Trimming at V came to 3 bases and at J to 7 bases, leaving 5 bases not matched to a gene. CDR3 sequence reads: CASSFQGAREQYF. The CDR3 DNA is TGTGCCAGCAGTTTTCAGGGGGCGAGGGAGCAGTACTTC.

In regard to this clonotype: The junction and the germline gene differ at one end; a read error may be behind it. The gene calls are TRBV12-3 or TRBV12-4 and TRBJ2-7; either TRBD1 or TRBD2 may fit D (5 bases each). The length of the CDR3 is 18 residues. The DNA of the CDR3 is TGTACCAGCAGTTTATTCCCCCTCCGGGGCGGTAGCTCCTACGAGCAGTACTTC. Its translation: CTSSLFPLRGGSSYEQYF.

The CDR3 nucleotides read TGTGCCAGCAGTTTAGGAAACCAGCCCCAAGAGACCCAGTACTTC. Protein: CASSLGNQPQETQYF. V usage is TRBV12-3 or TRBV12-4 and J usage is TRBJ2-5; D remains unclear. The V end lost 1 base, the J end lost 1 base, and 10 bases lay between the germline ends. The CDR3 consists of 15 residues.

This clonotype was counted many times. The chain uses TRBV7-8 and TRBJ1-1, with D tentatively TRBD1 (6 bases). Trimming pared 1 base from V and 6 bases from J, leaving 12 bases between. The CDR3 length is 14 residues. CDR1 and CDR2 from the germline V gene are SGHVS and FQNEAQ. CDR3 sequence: CASSLGVGGSEAFF. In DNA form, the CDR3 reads TGTGCCAGCAGCTTAGGTGTTGGGGGCTCTGAAGCTTTCTTT. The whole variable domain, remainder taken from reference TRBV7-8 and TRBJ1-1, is GAGVSQSPRYKVAKRGQDVALRCDPISGHVSLFWYQQALGQGPEFLTYFQNEAQLDKSGLPSDRFFAERPEGSVSTLKIQRTQQEDSAVYLCASSLGVGGSEAFFGQGTRLTVV.